The 7 T cell receptor beta chains reported below all come from one sample, sequenced in a study of T cell responses to AZD1222 COVID-19 vaccine. TCRdb's copy holds only in-frame clones and misses some; the assay was immunoSEQ multiplex PCR. This table holds 150,000 to 200,000 clones, about nine tenths found once. This specimen was peripheral blood, taken 28 days after the second dose of the MenACWY control vaccine. Receptors originate from an adult who received the MenACWY meningococcal vaccine as a control.

The sample holds one count of this clone. This chain links TRBV19 with TRBJ1-4; the D is unclear. Germline CDR1 and CDR2: LNHDA and SQIVND (reference sequence). V was shortened by 6 bases and J by 8 bases, with 7 bases between the two germline ends. This CDR3 is built from 11 residues. The CDR3 nucleotides read TGTGCCAGTAGCTCCTTCGAAAAACTGTTTTTT. This codes for CASSSFEKLFF.

This clone was detected only once. The J gene is TRBJ1-3, the V gene TRBV6-1, with D hard to call. V was clipped by 8 bases and J by 0 bases, with 5 bases between them. Germline values: CDR1 MNHNS, CDR2 SASEGT. This CDR3 has 12 residues. The CDR3 loop reads CASGNSGNTIYF. In nucleotides, the CDR3 is TGTGCCAGCGGCAACTCTGGAAACACCATATATTTT.

The rearrangement joins TRBV21-1 to TRBJ2-7; the table assigns TRBD2, which was not confirmed against the DNA. TRBV21-1 is flagged as a pseudogene. CDR3 length: 17 residues. In DNA, the CDR3 is TGTGCCAGCAGCAAAGCCATCACTAGCGGGAGTGGTTACGAGCAGTACTTC. Its translation is CASSKAITSGSGYEQYF.

CDR3 sequence (DNA): TGCAGCGTTGGGGAGGGGGACTATGGCTACACCTTC. Translating it yields CSVGEGDYGYTF. This chain connects TRBV29-1 to TRBJ1-2; D is perhaps TRBD1 (6 bases). V was clipped by 4 bases and J by 3 bases, with 9 bases between them. The CDR3 is 12 amino acids. Germline CDR1 is SQVTM and CDR2 is ANQGSEA. Full variable domain (remainder filled in from reference TRBV29-1 and TRBJ1-2): SAVISQKPSRDICQRGTSLTIQCQVDSQVTMMFWYRQQPGQSLTLIATANQGSEATYESGFVIDKFPISRPNLTFSTLTVSNMSPEDSSIYLCSVGEGDYGYTFGSGTRLTVV.

This clone has only a few counts. V is TRBV24-1 and J is TRBJ2-3; no clear D. V dropped 5 bases and J dropped 0 bases, with 2 bases sitting between them. Germline V CDR1 and CDR2: KGHDR, SFDVKD. The CDR3 consists of 12 residues. CDR3 coding DNA: TGTGCCACCAGTGTAAGCACAGATACGCAGTATTTT. Translating gives CATSVSTDTQYF.

The table lists this clone with a few counts. J is TRBJ1-3 and V is TRBV5-4; possibly TRBD1 for D (5 bases). CDR1 and CDR2 from the germline V gene are SGHNT and YYREEE (reference sequence). This CDR3 spans 15 amino acids. V shed 4 bases and J shed 0 bases, with 11 bases lying between them. The CDR3 DNA reads as TGTGCCAGCAGCCGGGACCGTCTCTCTGGAAACACCATATATTTT. Translation gives CASSRDRLSGNTIYF.

The chain recombines TRBV4-1 with TRBJ2-5; 11 nucleotides align to TRBD2. The CDR3 covers 16 residues. CDR1 and CDR2 (germline): MGHRA, YSYEKL. V shed 1 base, J shed 3 bases, and the junction held 4 bases outside the gene matches. This CDR3 is CASSQAGTSGKETQYF. In nucleotides, the CDR3 is TGCGCCAGCAGCCAAGCCGGGACTAGCGGAAAAGAGACCCAGTACTTC.